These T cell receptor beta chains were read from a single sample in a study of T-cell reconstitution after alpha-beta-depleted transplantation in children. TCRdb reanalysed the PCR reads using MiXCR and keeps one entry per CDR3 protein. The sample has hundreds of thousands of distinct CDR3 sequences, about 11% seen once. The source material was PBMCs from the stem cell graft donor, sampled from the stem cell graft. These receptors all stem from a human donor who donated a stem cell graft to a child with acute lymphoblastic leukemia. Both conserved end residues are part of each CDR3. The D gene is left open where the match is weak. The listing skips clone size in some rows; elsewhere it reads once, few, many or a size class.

CDR3 protein: CASSQERRSSYEQYF
CDR3 DNA: TGTGCCAGCAGCCAAGAACGGCGGAGCTCCTACGAGCAGTACTTC
V gene: TRBV4-2
clone size: -
J gene: TRBJ2-7
D gene: -

CDR3 protein: CSATGQGVTDTQYF
CDR3 DNA: TGCAGTGCTACGGGACAGGGGGTCACAGATACGCAGTATTTT
V gene: TRBV20-1
clone size: many
J gene: TRBJ2-3
D gene: TRBD1

CDR3 protein: CASSLGSAGYGYTF
CDR3 DNA: TGCGCCAGCAGCTTGGGATCGGCAGGCTATGGCTACACCTTC
V gene: TRBV5-1
clone size: many
J gene: TRBJ1-2
D gene: -

CDR3 protein: CASSRDMGTQYF
CDR3 DNA: TGTGCCAGCAGCCGGGACATGGGCACCCAGTACTTC
V gene: TRBV7-9
clone size: few
J gene: TRBJ2-5
D gene: -

CDR3 protein: CASSSLSEQYF
CDR3 DNA: TGTGCCAGCAGTTCCCTTAGCGAGCAGTACTTC
V gene: TRBV12-3/TRBV12-4
clone size: many
J gene: TRBJ2-7
D gene: -

CDR3 protein: CATSRDGAGGQPQHF
CDR3 DNA: TGTGCCACCAGCAGAGATGGAGCGGGTGGACAGCCCCAGCATTTT
V gene: TRBV15
clone size: -
J gene: TRBJ1-5
D gene: -

CDR3 protein: CASSQTPGGGQAFF
CDR3 DNA: TGTGCCAGCAGCCAAACTCCAGGGGGAGGGCAAGCTTTCTTT
V gene: TRBV7-9
clone size: many
J gene: TRBJ1-1
D gene: TRBD1

CDR3 protein: CASSRDPNEQFF
CDR3 DNA: TGTGCCAGCAGCCGGGATCCCAATGAGCAGTTCTTC
V gene: TRBV28
clone size: many
J gene: TRBJ2-1
D gene: -

CDR3 protein: CASRVGNEKLFF
CDR3 DNA: TGTGCCAGTCGAGTGGGGAATGAAAAACTGTTTTTT
V gene: TRBV6-6
clone size: many
J gene: TRBJ1-4
D gene: -

CDR3 protein: CASSTTAPYEKLFF
CDR3 DNA: TGTGCCAGCAGCACGACAGCGCCTTATGAAAAACTGTTTTTT
V gene: TRBV28
clone size: many
J gene: TRBJ1-4
D gene: -

CDR3 protein: CASSRLRGDNEQFF
CDR3 DNA: TGTGCCAGCAGCCGACTTCGGGGAGACAATGAGCAGTTCTTC
V gene: TRBV7-8
clone size: many
J gene: TRBJ2-1
D gene: -

CDR3 protein: CASNPQRQGGTQYF
CDR3 DNA: TGTGCCAGCAATCCCCAGAGACAGGGGGGGACCCAGTACTTC
V gene: TRBV6-2/TRBV6-3
clone size: few
J gene: TRBJ2-5
D gene: TRBD1

CDR3 protein: CASSLGYTGELFF
CDR3 DNA: TGTGCCAGCAGTTTAGGCTACACCGGGGAGCTGTTTTTT
V gene: TRBV12-3/TRBV12-4
clone size: many
J gene: TRBJ2-2
D gene: -

CDR3 protein: CASSPRGLNEQFF
CDR3 DNA: TGTGCCAGCTCACCACGTGGACTCAATGAGCAGTTCTTC
V gene: TRBV18
clone size: many
J gene: TRBJ2-1
D gene: -

CDR3 protein: CASSSLFTDRRFRVGYTF
CDR3 DNA: TGTGCCAGCAGTTCGTTATTCACGGACAGGCGCTTTCGAGTTGGCTACACCTTC
V gene: TRBV28
clone size: many
J gene: TRBJ1-2
D gene: TRBD1

CDR3 protein: CASSASRTGGEKLFF
CDR3 DNA: TGTGCCAGCAGCGCCAGTAGGACAGGGGGCGAAAAACTGTTTTTT
V gene: TRBV7-9
clone size: -
J gene: TRBJ1-4
D gene: TRBD1

CDR3 protein: CASSLPRSREQFF
CDR3 DNA: TGTGCCAGCAGCTTACCCCGGAGTCGTGAGCAGTTCTTC
V gene: TRBV7-2
clone size: many
J gene: TRBJ2-1
D gene: -

CDR3 protein: CASSLGSLIDQPQHF
CDR3 DNA: TGTGCCAGCAGTTTGGGCAGCTTAATTGATCAGCCCCAGCATTTT
V gene: TRBV28
clone size: many
J gene: TRBJ1-5
D gene: -

CDR3 protein: CASSLGYRENYGYTF
CDR3 DNA: TGTGCCAGCAGCTTAGGATACAGGGAAAACTATGGCTACACCTTC
V gene: TRBV7-9
clone size: many
J gene: TRBJ1-2
D gene: -

CDR3 protein: CASSLDLAGDEQYF
CDR3 DNA: TGTGCCAGCAGTTTAGACTTAGCGGGAGACGAGCAGTACTTC
V gene: TRBV12-3/TRBV12-4
clone size: many
J gene: TRBJ2-7
D gene: TRBD2

CDR3 protein: CASSQDLPTSGPGELFF
CDR3 DNA: TGCGCCAGCAGCCAAGATTTACCGACCTCGGGGCCCGGGGAGCTGTTTTTT
V gene: TRBV4-3
clone size: many
J gene: TRBJ2-2
D gene: -

CDR3 protein: CASRIRDRDNSPLHF
CDR3 DNA: TGTGCCAGCAGAATCCGGGACAGGGATAATTCACCCCTCCACTTT
V gene: TRBV6-1
clone size: -
J gene: TRBJ1-6
D gene: TRBD1

CDR3 protein: CATGGRRELFF
CDR3 DNA: TGTGCCACCGGGGGGAGACGGGAGCTGTTTTTT
V gene: TRBV24-1
clone size: many
J gene: TRBJ2-2
D gene: -

CDR3 protein: CSAREAASAGEAFF
CDR3 DNA: TGCAGTGCTAGAGAGGCCGCTTCGGCGGGGGAAGCTTTCTTT
V gene: TRBV20-1
clone size: many
J gene: TRBJ1-1
D gene: -

CDR3 protein: CASSPGPVDEQFF
CDR3 DNA: TGCGCCAGCAGCCCCGGACCCGTGGATGAGCAGTTCTTC
V gene: TRBV4-1
clone size: many
J gene: TRBJ2-1
D gene: -

CDR3 protein: CASSTHQRGTTDTQYF
CDR3 DNA: TGTGCCAGCAGTACCCATCAGCGAGGCACCACAGATACGCAGTATTTT
V gene: TRBV28
clone size: many
J gene: TRBJ2-3
D gene: -

CDR3 protein: CASSSMYRAKQFF
CDR3 DNA: TGTGCCAGCAGCTCGATGTACCGTGCCAAGCAGTTCTTC
V gene: TRBV7-2
clone size: many
J gene: TRBJ2-1
D gene: -

CDR3 protein: CSAGRRGYSNQPQHF
CDR3 DNA: TGCAGTGCCGGTCGCAGGGGATATAGCAATCAGCCCCAGCATTTT
V gene: TRBV20-1
clone size: many
J gene: TRBJ1-5
D gene: -

CDR3 protein: CASSNPSTLAKNIQYF
CDR3 DNA: TGTGCCAGCAGCAACCCGTCGACCCTAGCCAAAAACATTCAGTACTTC
V gene: TRBV3-1
clone size: -
J gene: TRBJ2-4
D gene: -

CDR3 protein: CASSRDRSSPLHF
CDR3 DNA: TGTGCCAGCAGCCGGGACAGGAGTTCACCCCTCCACTTT
V gene: TRBV12-3/TRBV12-4
clone size: few
J gene: TRBJ1-6
D gene: TRBD1

CDR3 protein: CSARDGTGAYEQYF
CDR3 DNA: TGCAGTGCTAGAGACGGGACAGGGGCCTACGAGCAGTACTTC
V gene: TRBV20-1
clone size: few
J gene: TRBJ2-7
D gene: TRBD1

CDR3 protein: CASSLEGTGRQNEQFF
CDR3 DNA: TGTGCCAGCAGCCTCGAAGGGACTGGCCGTCAGAATGAGCAGTTCTTC
V gene: TRBV7-6
clone size: many
J gene: TRBJ2-1
D gene: -

CDR3 protein: CASSLDRDLAKNIQYF
CDR3 DNA: TGCGCCAGCAGCCTAGACAGGGACTTAGCCAAAAACATTCAGTACTTC
V gene: TRBV5-1
clone size: many
J gene: TRBJ2-4
D gene: -

CDR3 protein: CASSQAARVPRTDTQYF
CDR3 DNA: TGTGCCAGCAGCCAGGCTGCACGGGTCCCTAGAACAGATACGCAGTATTTT
V gene: TRBV3-1
clone size: few
J gene: TRBJ2-3
D gene: -

CDR3 protein: CATSRDFASRSYEQYF
CDR3 DNA: TGTGCCACCAGCAGAGATTTCGCCTCCCGCTCCTACGAGCAGTACTTC
V gene: TRBV15
clone size: many
J gene: TRBJ2-7
D gene: -

CDR3 protein: CASSLTSGVGGELFF
CDR3 DNA: TGTGCCAGCAGTTTGACTAGCGGGGTAGGCGGGGAGCTGTTTTTT
V gene: TRBV27
clone size: many
J gene: TRBJ2-2
D gene: TRBD2

CDR3 protein: CASSLNGANTEAFF
CDR3 DNA: TGTGCCAGCAGTTTGAACGGGGCGAACACTGAAGCTTTCTTT
V gene: TRBV6-2/TRBV6-3
clone size: many
J gene: TRBJ1-1
D gene: -

CDR3 protein: CASSLLVGSPLHF
CDR3 DNA: TGTGCCAGCAGCCTCCTCGTTGGCTCACCCCTCCACTTT
V gene: TRBV3-1
clone size: many
J gene: TRBJ1-6
D gene: -

CDR3 protein: CASSFWTRASGELFF
CDR3 DNA: TGCGCCAGCAGCTTTTGGACTAGGGCCTCCGGGGAGCTGTTTTTT
V gene: TRBV5-1
clone size: many
J gene: TRBJ2-2
D gene: TRBD2

CDR3 protein: CASSLRGLPYYGYTF
CDR3 DNA: TGTGCCAGCAGCTTGCGAGGATTGCCGTACTATGGCTACACCTTC
V gene: TRBV5-6
clone size: many
J gene: TRBJ1-2
D gene: -

CDR3 protein: CSGHSSGEAGTALNEQYF
CDR3 DNA: TGCAGTGGCCATAGTTCAGGCGAGGCAGGGACGGCTCTCAACGAGCAGTACTTC
V gene: TRBV20-1
clone size: -
J gene: TRBJ2-7
D gene: -

CDR3 protein: CAIPGENKGELFF
CDR3 DNA: TGTGCCATACCGGGAGAGAATAAGGGGGAGCTGTTTTTT
V gene: TRBV10-3
clone size: -
J gene: TRBJ2-2
D gene: -

CDR3 protein: CASGPRGRGNNEQFF
CDR3 DNA: TGCGCCAGCGGACCTAGGGGGAGAGGCAACAATGAGCAGTTCTTC
V gene: TRBV4-1
clone size: -
J gene: TRBJ2-1
D gene: -

CDR3 protein: CAMGPVLGGLLSSYEQYF
CDR3 DNA: TGTGCCATGGGCCCTGTGCTAGGGGGCTTACTAAGCTCCTACGAGCAGTACTTC
V gene: TRBV4-2
clone size: once
J gene: TRBJ2-7
D gene: TRBD1

CDR3 protein: CASSDGQGKYGYTF
CDR3 DNA: TGCGCCAGCAGCGACGGACAGGGGAAATATGGCTACACCTTC
V gene: TRBV5-1
clone size: few
J gene: TRBJ1-2
D gene: TRBD1

CDR3 protein: CASSEPYEQYF
CDR3 DNA: TGTGCCAGCAGTGAACCCTACGAGCAGTACTTC
V gene: TRBV25-1
clone size: -
J gene: TRBJ2-7
D gene: -

CDR3 protein: CASSVEVSGRGEQFF
CDR3 DNA: TGTGCCAGCAGCGTAGAGGTTAGCGGGAGGGGTGAGCAGTTCTTC
V gene: TRBV9
clone size: many
J gene: TRBJ2-1
D gene: TRBD2

CDR3 protein: CSVVVGRMGNEQFF
CDR3 DNA: TGCAGCGTTGTGGTCGGGAGAATGGGGAATGAGCAGTTCTTC
V gene: TRBV29-1
clone size: many
J gene: TRBJ2-1
D gene: -

CDR3 protein: CSVEGGGTGETQYF
CDR3 DNA: TGCAGCGTTGAAGGGGGGGGGACTGGGGAGACCCAGTACTTC
V gene: TRBV29-1
clone size: many
J gene: TRBJ2-5
D gene: TRBD2

CDR3 protein: CASSVGMGTGDTDTQYF
CDR3 DNA: TGTGCCAGCAGCGTAGGGATGGGGACAGGGGACACAGATACGCAGTATTTT
V gene: TRBV9
clone size: many
J gene: TRBJ2-3
D gene: TRBD1

CDR3 protein: CASSLAGSGGYEQYF
CDR3 DNA: TGTGCCAGCAGCTTAGCGGGTAGCGGGGGCTACGAGCAGTACTTC
V gene: TRBV7-9
clone size: few
J gene: TRBJ2-7
D gene: TRBD2

CDR3 protein: CASTFLGKTGRSAEAFF
CDR3 DNA: TGCGCCAGCACATTCTTGGGGAAGACAGGGAGAAGTGCGGAAGCTTTCTTT
V gene: TRBV5-1
clone size: few
J gene: TRBJ1-1
D gene: TRBD1

CDR3 protein: CASSTERGFTDTQYF
CDR3 DNA: TGTGCCAGCAGTACAGAGCGGGGGTTCACAGATACGCAGTATTTT
V gene: TRBV6-5
clone size: many
J gene: TRBJ2-3
D gene: TRBD2

CDR3 protein: CASSRYYQGRFGDEQFF
CDR3 DNA: TGCGCCAGCAGCCGTTACTATCAGGGGAGGTTCGGGGATGAGCAGTTCTTC
V gene: TRBV4-3
clone size: few
J gene: TRBJ2-1
D gene: -

CDR3 protein: CASSIPTVPAAAAQYF
CDR3 DNA: TGTGCCAGCAGTATACCAACGGTCCCTGCAGCAGCCGCGCAGTATTTT
V gene: TRBV6-2/TRBV6-3
clone size: few
J gene: TRBJ2-3
D gene: -

CDR3 protein: CASSLVQGAGELFF
CDR3 DNA: TGTGCCAGCAGTTTAGTACAGGGTGCCGGGGAGCTGTTTTTT
V gene: TRBV27
clone size: -
J gene: TRBJ2-2
D gene: -

CDR3 protein: CASSLGHSGNTIYF
CDR3 DNA: TGTGCCAGCAGCTTAGGACACTCTGGAAACACCATATATTTT
V gene: TRBV7-2
clone size: many
J gene: TRBJ1-3
D gene: -